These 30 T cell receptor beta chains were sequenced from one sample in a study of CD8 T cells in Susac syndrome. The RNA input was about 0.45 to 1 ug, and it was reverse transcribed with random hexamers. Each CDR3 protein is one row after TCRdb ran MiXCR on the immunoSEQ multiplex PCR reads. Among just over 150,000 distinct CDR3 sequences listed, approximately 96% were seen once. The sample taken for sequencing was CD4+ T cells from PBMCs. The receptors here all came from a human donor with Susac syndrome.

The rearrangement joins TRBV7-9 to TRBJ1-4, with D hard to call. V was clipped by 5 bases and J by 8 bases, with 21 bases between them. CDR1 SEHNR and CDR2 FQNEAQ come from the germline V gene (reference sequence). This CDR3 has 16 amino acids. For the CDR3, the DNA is TGTGCCAGCAGCCTGTCCAGGACGGTGGGCGGCGAAAAACTGTTTTTT. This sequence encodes CASSLSRTVGGEKLFF.

The CDR3 coding sequence is TGTGCCAGCAGCCAATCGGGGGGCGGTGGCACTGAAGCTTTCTTT. It encodes CASSQSGGGGTEAFF. The rearrangement links TRBV3-1 to TRBJ1-1; tentative D call: TRBD1 (6 bases). The V gene's germline CDR1 is LGHDT and CDR2 YNNKEL (reference sequence). The CDR3 sequence is 15 residues long. The V gene lost 2 bases and the J gene lost 4 bases, with 14 bases spanning the gap.

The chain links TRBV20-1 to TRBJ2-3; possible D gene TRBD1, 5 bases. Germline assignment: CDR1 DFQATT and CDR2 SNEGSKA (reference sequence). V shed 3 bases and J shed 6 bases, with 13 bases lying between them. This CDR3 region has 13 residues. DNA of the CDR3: TGCAGTGCTAGGGCTCAGGGTGTGGATACGCAGTATTTT. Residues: CSARAQGVDTQYF.

The CDR3 protein is CASSPGTGYGYTF. CDR3 coding DNA: TGTGCCAGCAGTCCCGGGACAGGCTATGGCTACACCTTC. The rearrangement links TRBV12-3 or TRBV12-4 to TRBJ1-2, with 8 bases matching TRBD1. The CDR3 sequence is 13 residues long. The V gene end was trimmed by 5 bases and the J gene end by 4 bases; junction bases not matched to a gene: 3.

CDR3 DNA: TGTGCCAGCAGCTTGATGCGGGGGGGCCGAAACGAGCAGTACTTC. It is translated as CASSLMRGGRNEQYF. V gene TRBV7-2 combines with J gene TRBJ2-7, with 9 bases that match TRBD2. Unmatched junction bases numbered 8, after V lost 3 bases and J lost 5 bases. CDR3 size: 15 residues. Germline V lookup: CDR1 SGHTA, CDR2 FQGNSA.

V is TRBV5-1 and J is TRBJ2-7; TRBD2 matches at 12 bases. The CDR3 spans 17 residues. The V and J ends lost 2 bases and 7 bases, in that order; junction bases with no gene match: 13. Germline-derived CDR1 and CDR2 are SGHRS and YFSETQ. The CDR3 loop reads CASSLGLAGTLGEEQYF. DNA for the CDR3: TGCGCCAGCAGCTTAGGACTAGCGGGGACCCTCGGGGAAGAGCAGTACTTC.

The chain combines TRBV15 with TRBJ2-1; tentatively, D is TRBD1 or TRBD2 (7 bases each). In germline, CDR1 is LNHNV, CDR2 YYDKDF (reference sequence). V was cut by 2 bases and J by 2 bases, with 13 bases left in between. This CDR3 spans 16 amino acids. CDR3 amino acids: CATSRPAGGAYNEQFF. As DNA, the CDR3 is TGTGCCACCAGCAGACCTGCAGGGGGGGCCTACAATGAGCAGTTCTTC.

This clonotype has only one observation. The CDR3 DNA sequence: TGTGCCAGCTCAGCGGGAGAGTTTGGCTACACCTTC. Translation: CASSAGEFGYTF. The chain employs TRBV18 and TRBJ1-2; no reliable D call. V gave up 5 bases and J gave up 7 bases, with 11 bases separating them. The germline gives CDR1 KGHSH, CDR2 LQKENI. CDR3 size: 12 residues.

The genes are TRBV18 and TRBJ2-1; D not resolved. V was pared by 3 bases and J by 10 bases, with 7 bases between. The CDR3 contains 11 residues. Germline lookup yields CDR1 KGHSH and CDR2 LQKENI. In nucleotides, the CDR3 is TGTGCCAGCTCACCGTCGGAGGAGCAGTTCTTC. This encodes CASSPSEEQFF.

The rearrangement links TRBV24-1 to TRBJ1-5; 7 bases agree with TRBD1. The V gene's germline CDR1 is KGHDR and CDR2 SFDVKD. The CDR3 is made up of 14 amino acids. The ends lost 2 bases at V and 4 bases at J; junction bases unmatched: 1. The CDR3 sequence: CATSDSGQNQPQHF. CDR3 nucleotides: TGTGCCACCAGTGATTCGGGACAGAATCAGCCCCAGCATTTT.

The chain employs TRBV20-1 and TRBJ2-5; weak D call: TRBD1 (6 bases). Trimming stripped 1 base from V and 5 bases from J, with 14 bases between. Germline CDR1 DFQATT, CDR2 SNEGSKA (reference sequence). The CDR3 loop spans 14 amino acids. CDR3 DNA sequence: TGCAGTGCTAGAGTCGACAGGCCCAACGAGACCCAGTACTTC. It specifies CSARVDRPNETQYF.

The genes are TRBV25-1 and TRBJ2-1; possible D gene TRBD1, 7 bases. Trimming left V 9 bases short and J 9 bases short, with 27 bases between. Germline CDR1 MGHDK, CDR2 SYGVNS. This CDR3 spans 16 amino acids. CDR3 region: CASTKSGTAGGGEQFF. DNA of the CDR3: TGTGCCAGTACGAAATCCGGGACAGCGGGCGGTGGTGAGCAGTTCTTC.

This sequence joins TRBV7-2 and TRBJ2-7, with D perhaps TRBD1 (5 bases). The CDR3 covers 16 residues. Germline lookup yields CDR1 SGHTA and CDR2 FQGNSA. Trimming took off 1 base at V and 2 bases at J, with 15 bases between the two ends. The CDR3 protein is CASSLGSRADTYEQYF. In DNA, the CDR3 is TGTGCCAGCAGCTTAGGCTCCAGGGCAGACACCTACGAGCAGTACTTC.

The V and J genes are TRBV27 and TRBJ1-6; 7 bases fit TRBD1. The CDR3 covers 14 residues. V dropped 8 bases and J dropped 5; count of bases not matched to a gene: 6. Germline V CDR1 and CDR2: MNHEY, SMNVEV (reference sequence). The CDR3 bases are TGTGCCAGCGGAAACAGGGGAAATAATTCACCCCTCCACTTT. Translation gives CASGNRGNNSPLHF.

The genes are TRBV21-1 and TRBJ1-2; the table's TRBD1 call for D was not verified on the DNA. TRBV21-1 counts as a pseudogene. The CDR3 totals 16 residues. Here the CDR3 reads CASSKGCRTDLYGYTF. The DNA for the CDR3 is TGTGCCAGCAGCAAAGGCTGCCGGACAGACCTGTATGGCTACACCTTC.

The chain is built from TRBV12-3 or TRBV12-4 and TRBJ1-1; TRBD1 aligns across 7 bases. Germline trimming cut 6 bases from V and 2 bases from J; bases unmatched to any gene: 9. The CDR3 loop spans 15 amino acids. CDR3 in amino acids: CASSLTGTANTEAFF. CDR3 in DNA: TGTGCCAGCAGCCTTACCGGGACAGCAAACACTGAAGCTTTCTTT.

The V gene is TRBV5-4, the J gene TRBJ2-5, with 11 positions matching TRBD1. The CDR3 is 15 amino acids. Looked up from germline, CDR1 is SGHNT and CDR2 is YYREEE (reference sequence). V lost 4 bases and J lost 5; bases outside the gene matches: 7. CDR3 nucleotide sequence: TGTGCCAGCAGCGTTAGGACAGGGGGCGTCGAGACCCAGTACTTC. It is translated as CASSVRTGGVETQYF.

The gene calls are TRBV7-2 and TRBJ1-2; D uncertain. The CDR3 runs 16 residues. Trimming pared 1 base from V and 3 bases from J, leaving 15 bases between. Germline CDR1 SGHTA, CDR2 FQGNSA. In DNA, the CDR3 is TGTGCCAGCAGCTTAGAGGCCCCGGGAGCTCACTATGGCTACACCTTC. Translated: CASSLEAPGAHYGYTF.

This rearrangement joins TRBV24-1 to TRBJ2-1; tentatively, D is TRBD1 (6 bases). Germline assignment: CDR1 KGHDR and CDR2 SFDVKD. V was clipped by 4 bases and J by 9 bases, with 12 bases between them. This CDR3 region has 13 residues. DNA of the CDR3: TGTGCCACCAGTGACCCCGGACAGTTTGAGCAGTTCTTC. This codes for CATSDPGQFEQFF.

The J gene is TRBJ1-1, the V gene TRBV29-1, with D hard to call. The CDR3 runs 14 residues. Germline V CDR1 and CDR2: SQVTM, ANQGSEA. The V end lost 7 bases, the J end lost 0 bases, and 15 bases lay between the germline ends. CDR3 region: CSGIAHSMNTEAFF. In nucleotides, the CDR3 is TGCAGCGGCATCGCACACTCCATGAACACTGAAGCTTTCTTT. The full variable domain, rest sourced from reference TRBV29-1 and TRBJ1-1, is SAVISQKPSRDICQRGTSLTIQCQVDSQVTMMFWYRQQPGQSLTLIATANQGSEATYESGFVIDKFPISRPNLTFSTLTVSNMSPEDSSIYLCSGIAHSMNTEAFFGQGTRLTVV.

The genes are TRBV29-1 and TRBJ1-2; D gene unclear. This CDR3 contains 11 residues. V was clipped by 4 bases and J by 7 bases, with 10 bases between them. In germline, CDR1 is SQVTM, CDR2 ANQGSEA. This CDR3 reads CSVVSRGGYTF. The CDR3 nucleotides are TGCAGCGTTGTGAGTCGGGGTGGCTACACCTTC.

The CDR3: CASSTRADEQYF. The CDR3 DNA reads as TGTGCCAGCAGTACCCGGGCAGACGAGCAGTACTTC. The chain links TRBV6-5 to TRBJ2-7, with D unresolved. Germline CDR1 reads MNHEY; CDR2 reads SVGAGI. With 5 bases removed from V and 5 bases from J, the gap between germline ends came to 10 bases. This CDR3 comprises 12 residues.

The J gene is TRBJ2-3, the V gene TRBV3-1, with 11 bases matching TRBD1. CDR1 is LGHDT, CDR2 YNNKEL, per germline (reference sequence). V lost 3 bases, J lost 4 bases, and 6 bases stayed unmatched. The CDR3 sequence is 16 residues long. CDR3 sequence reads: CASSHQRGQGADTQYF. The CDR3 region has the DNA TGTGCCAGCAGCCATCAACGGGGACAGGGGGCAGATACGCAGTATTTT.

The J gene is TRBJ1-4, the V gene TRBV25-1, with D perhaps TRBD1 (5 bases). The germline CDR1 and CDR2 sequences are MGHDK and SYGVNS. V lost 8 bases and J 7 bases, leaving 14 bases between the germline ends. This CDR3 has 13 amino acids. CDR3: CASPGVRGEKLFF. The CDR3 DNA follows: TGTGCCAGCCCGGGGGTGAGAGGTGAAAAACTGTTTTTT.

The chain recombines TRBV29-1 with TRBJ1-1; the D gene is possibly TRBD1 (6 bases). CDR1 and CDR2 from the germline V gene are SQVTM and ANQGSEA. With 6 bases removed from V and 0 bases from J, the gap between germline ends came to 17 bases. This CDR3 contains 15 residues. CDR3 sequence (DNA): TGCAGCGTAAGCCCCTTAGGGGGAATGAACACTGAAGCTTTCTTT. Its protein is CSVSPLGGMNTEAFF.

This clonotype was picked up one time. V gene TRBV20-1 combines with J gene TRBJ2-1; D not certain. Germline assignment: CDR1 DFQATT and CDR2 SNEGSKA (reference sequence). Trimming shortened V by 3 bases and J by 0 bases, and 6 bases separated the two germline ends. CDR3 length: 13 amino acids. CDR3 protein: CSASTLSYNEQFF. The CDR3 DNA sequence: TGCAGTGCTAGTACGCTCTCCTACAATGAGCAGTTCTTC.

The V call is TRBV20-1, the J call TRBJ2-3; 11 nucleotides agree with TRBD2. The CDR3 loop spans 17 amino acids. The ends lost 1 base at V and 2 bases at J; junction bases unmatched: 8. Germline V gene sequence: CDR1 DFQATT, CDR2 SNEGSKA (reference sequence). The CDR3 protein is CSARALLAGAPTDTQYF. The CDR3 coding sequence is TGCAGTGCTAGAGCCCTACTAGCGGGGGCCCCCACAGATACGCAGTATTTT.

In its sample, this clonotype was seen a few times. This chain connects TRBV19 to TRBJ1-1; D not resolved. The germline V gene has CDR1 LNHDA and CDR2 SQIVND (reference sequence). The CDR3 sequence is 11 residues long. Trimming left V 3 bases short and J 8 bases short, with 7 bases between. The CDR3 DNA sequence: TGTGCCAGTAGTATCGGGGTAGAAGCTTTCTTT. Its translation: CASSIGVEAFF.

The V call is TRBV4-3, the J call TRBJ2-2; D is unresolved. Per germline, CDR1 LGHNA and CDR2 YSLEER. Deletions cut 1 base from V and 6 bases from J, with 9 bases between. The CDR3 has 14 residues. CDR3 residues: CASSQAGYPGELFF. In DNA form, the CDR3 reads TGCGCCAGCAGCCAAGCAGGTTATCCCGGGGAGCTGTTTTTT.

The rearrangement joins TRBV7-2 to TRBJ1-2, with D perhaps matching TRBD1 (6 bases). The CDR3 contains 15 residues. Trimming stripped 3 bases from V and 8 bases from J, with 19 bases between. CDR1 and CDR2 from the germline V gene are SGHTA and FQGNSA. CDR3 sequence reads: CASSLEGGRRAGYTF. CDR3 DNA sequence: TGTGCCAGCAGCTTGGAGGGGGGGCGAAGAGCGGGCTACACCTTC. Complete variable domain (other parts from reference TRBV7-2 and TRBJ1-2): GAGVSQSPSNKVTEKGKDVELRCDPISGHTALYWYRQSLGQGLEFLIYFQGNSAPDKSGLPSDRFSAERTGGSVSTLTIQRTQQEDSAVYLCASSLEGGRRAGYTFGSGTRLTVV.